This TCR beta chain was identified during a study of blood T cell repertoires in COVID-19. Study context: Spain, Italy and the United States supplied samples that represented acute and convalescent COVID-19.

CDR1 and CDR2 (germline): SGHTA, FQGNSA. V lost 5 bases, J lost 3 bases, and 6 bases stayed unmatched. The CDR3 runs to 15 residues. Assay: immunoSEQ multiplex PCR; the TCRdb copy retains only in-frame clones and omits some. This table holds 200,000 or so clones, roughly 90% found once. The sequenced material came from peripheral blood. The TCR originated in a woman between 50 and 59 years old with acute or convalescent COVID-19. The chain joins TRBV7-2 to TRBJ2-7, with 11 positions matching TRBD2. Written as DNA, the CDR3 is TGTGCCAGCAGCAAGACTAGCGGGGAAAACTACGAGCAGTACTTC. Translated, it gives CASSKTSGENYEQYF.